This section outlines one T cell receptor beta chain sequence together with its context. Per germline, CDR1 KGHSH and CDR2 LQKENI. V was clipped by 0 bases and J by 2 bases, with 14 bases between them. The CDR3 totals 16 residues. The data were taken from a study of OX40 agonist ivuxolimab in advanced cancers. Overall study context: Patients were dosed intravenously with ivuxolimab at 0.01 to 10 mg/kg every 2 weeks. Partial responses were achieved by three patients: one hepatocellular carcinoma, two cutaneous melanoma.

Profiled with immunoSEQ multiplex PCR; TCRdb holds only in-frame clones, not every one. The sample includes about 60,000 clones, around 84% of them seen just once. The receptor was isolated from an adult with an advanced solid tumor such as melanoma, head and neck, liver or kidney cancer. Sequenced material: CD4+ or CD8+ T cells sorted from blood, taken in a trial of the OX40 agonist ivuxolimab. This chain links TRBV18 with TRBJ2-7; maybe TRBD1 (7 bases). Here the CDR3 reads CASSPPGSGGTYEQYF. The CDR3 nucleotides are TGTGCCAGCTCACCACCTGGTTCAGGGGGGACCTACGAGCAGTACTTC.